This TCR beta chain is from a study of T-cell memory formation after mild COVID-19. Study-level information: Among the donors, TCR clusters were largely specific to each donor. Whole-study results and caveats: There were some responding clones in pre-infection memory, which suggested that cross-reactive memory had joined. While clones contracting from day 15 to 85 were balanced between CD4 and CD8, later expanders leaned CD4+.

Using constant-segment primers, 5'RACE produced TCR alpha and TCR beta cDNA libraries carrying sample barcodes and UMIs. TCRdb reprocessed the 5' RACE reads with MiXCR, giving one entry per CDR3 protein. Of more than 200,000 distinct CDR3 sequences in the sample, roughly 15% were seen once. Trimming cost V 0 bases and J 11 bases, with 8 bases left between them. The CDR3 sequence is 12 residues long. Germline assignment: CDR1 SGHRS and CDR2 YFSETQ. In the case of this clonotype: Its antigen is currently unknown.

The V call is TRBV5-1, the J call TRBJ1-4; D remains unclear. Material: PBMCs or a T cell subset sorted from them (not recorded which). This clonotype was sampled from a man aged 18 to 29 who had mild COVID-19 (a few samples of this study predate the infection). Cell type and time point are not known. CDR3 coding DNA: TGCGCCAGCAGCTTGGGACCCGGGAAACTGTTTTTT. It yields the protein CASSLGPGKLFF.